These 29 T cell receptor beta chains were all obtained from the same sample, sequenced in a study of T-cell memory formation after mild COVID-19. TCRdb independently ran MiXCR on the 5' RACE reads; one entry per CDR3 protein. The sample lists under 400,000 distinct CDR3 sequences, roughly 20% occurring once. Sample: PBMCs or a T cell subset sorted from them (not recorded which). The receptor set was obtained from an adult woman who had mild COVID-19 (a few samples of this study predate the infection). Cell type and time point are not known.

The chain links TRBV19 to TRBJ1-1; TRBD1 agrees at 10 bases. The CDR3 has 13 amino acids. The germline V gene encodes CDR1 LNHDA and CDR2 SQIVND (reference sequence). With 3 bases clipped from V and 6 bases from J, the junction kept 1 base outside the gene matches. CDR3 sequence: CASSIDRGPEAFF. DNA for the CDR3: TGTGCCAGTAGTATTGACAGGGGGCCTGAAGCTTTCTTT.

This clonotype appeared once. This chain links TRBV6-1 with TRBJ2-3; 7 nucleotides match TRBD1. V gave up 7 bases and J gave up 4 bases; unmatched junction bases: 11. The CDR3 covers 15 residues. CDR1 and CDR2 (germline): MNHNS, SASEGT. CDR3 region: CASNLLHRGSDTQYF. DNA of the CDR3: TGTGCCAGCAACCTCCTACACAGGGGCTCAGATACGCAGTATTTT.

The rearrangement uses TRBV24-1 and TRBJ1-2, with D hard to call. Germline CDR1 and CDR2: KGHDR and SFDVKD. Trimming pared 2 bases from V and 2 bases from J, leaving 8 bases between. The CDR3 is 14 amino acids. The CDR3 DNA follows: TGTGCCACCAGTGATTACGACAACAACTATGGCTACACCTTC. Translating it yields CATSDYDNNYGYTF.

This clonotype came up many times. The chain recombines TRBV6-2 or TRBV6-3 with TRBJ2-1; TRBD2 matches at 9 bases. The CDR3 covers 16 residues. The trim removed 10 bases at V and 0 bases at J, leaving 10 bases unmatched. The V gene's germline CDR1 is MNHEY and CDR2 SVGEGT. Here the CDR3 reads CATTGTSFFSYNEQFF. CDR3 sequence (DNA): TGTGCCACGACCGGGACTAGCTTCTTCTCCTACAATGAGCAGTTCTTC.

This clonotype showed up just a few times. This chain connects TRBV7-9 to TRBJ1-2, with 7 nucleotides matching TRBD1. CDR1 is SEHNR, CDR2 FQNEAQ, per germline (reference sequence). The CDR3 is made up of 14 amino acids. V lost 1 base and J lost 8; bases outside the gene matches: 7. DNA for the CDR3: TGTGCCAGCAGCTTAGAGGCGACAGGGAACGGCTACACCTTC. This gives the protein CASSLEATGNGYTF.

The V and J genes are TRBV12-3 or TRBV12-4 and TRBJ2-1; 9 bases line up with TRBD1. V gave up 0 bases and J gave up 4 bases; unmatched junction bases: 4. The length of the CDR3 is 16 residues. CDR3 amino acids: CASSLARTGVYNEQFF. CDR3 coding DNA: TGTGCCAGCAGTTTAGCGAGGACAGGGGTATACAATGAGCAGTTCTTC.

In nucleotides, the CDR3 is TGTGCCAGCAGCTTATTGAGCACCGGGGAGCTGTTTTTT. It specifies CASSLLSTGELFF. V usage is TRBV7-2 and J usage is TRBJ2-2; D remains ambiguous. CDR3 length: 13 amino acids. V lost 2 bases and J 4 bases, leaving 5 bases between the germline ends. CDR1 SGHTA and CDR2 FQGNSA come from the germline V gene. The complete variable domain, with remaining parts taken from reference TRBV7-2 and TRBJ2-2, reads GAGVSQSPSNKVTEKGKDVELRCDPISGHTALYWYRQSLGQGLEFLIYFQGNSAPDKSGLPSDRFSAERTGGSVSTLTIQRTQQEDSAVYLCASSLLSTGELFFGEGSRLTVL.

In this sample, this clonotype turned up a few times. The chain is built from TRBV13 and TRBJ1-1; TRBD1 is a possible D gene (5 bases). Trimming stripped 10 bases from V and 5 bases from J, with 17 bases between. CDR1 is PRHDT, CDR2 FYEKMQ, per germline (reference sequence). The CDR3 is 13 amino acids. This CDR3 is CATSVGGRTEAFF. DNA of the CDR3: TGTGCCACCTCGGTCGGGGGTCGGACTGAAGCTTTCTTT.

The V gene is TRBV14, the J gene TRBJ2-1; D is perhaps TRBD2 (6 bases). Trimming left V 1 base short and J 8 bases short, with 15 bases between. CDR1 and CDR2 from the germline V gene are SGHDN and FVKESK. The CDR3 is 15 amino acids. CDR3 DNA: TGTGCCAGCAGCCAAGTCATCCTAGCGCTGGATGAGCAGTTCTTC. Encoded protein: CASSQVILALDEQFF.

V and J are TRBV18 and TRBJ2-3; D call uncertain. Germline V gene sequence: CDR1 KGHSH, CDR2 LQKENI. Between the trimmed V and J ends, which lost 3 bases and 6 bases, there was a span of 7 bases. The CDR3 contains 12 residues. In DNA, the CDR3 is TGTGCCAGCTCACCGGCAAGGGATACGCAGTATTTT. Protein sequence: CASSPARDTQYF.

The rearrangement links TRBV4-3 to TRBJ1-1; unclear D gene. The V end lost 3 bases, the J end lost 2 bases, and 10 bases lay between the germline ends. Germline V lookup: CDR1 LGHNA, CDR2 YSLEER. The CDR3 contains 14 residues. CDR3 sequence (DNA): TGCGCCAGCAGCCATGGCTACGGCAACACTGAAGCTTTCTTT. Encoded protein: CASSHGYGNTEAFF.

This clonotype was seen more than once but under ten times. The gene calls are TRBV5-1 and TRBJ2-1; D remains unclear. The CDR3 sequence is 12 residues long. CDR1 is SGHRS, CDR2 YFSETQ, per germline. Trimming shortened V by 8 bases and J by 8 bases, and 14 bases separated the two germline ends. Here the CDR3 reads CASGPGFHEQFF. The DNA of the CDR3 is TGCGCCAGTGGGCCCGGGTTCCATGAGCAGTTCTTC.

This clonotype was counted only a few times. The chain recombines TRBV7-8 with TRBJ1-1, with D unresolved. The ends were cut back, 0 bases at V and 6 bases at J, with 8 bases in the middle. Per the germline V gene, CDR1 is SGHVS and CDR2 is FQNEAQ. The CDR3 consists of 13 residues. The DNA for the CDR3 is TGTGCCAGCAGCTTAGCCAAAGTGTCTGAAGCTTTCTTT. Its protein is CASSLAKVSEAFF.

The chain couples TRBV11-2 to TRBJ2-3, with a tentative D call TRBD2 (7 bases). The CDR3 totals 15 residues. The V gene lost 3 bases and the J gene lost 5 bases, with 15 bases spanning the gap. CDR1 is SGHAT and CDR2 is FQNNGV in the germline V gene. The CDR3 is CASSFWGGHLDTQYF. As DNA, the CDR3 is TGTGCCAGCAGCTTCTGGGGGGGGCATTTAGATACGCAGTATTTT.

The V and J genes are TRBV7-8 and TRBJ2-7; 12 nucleotides agree with TRBD2. The CDR3 contains 16 residues. CDR1 SGHVS and CDR2 FQNEAQ come from the germline V gene. Unmatched junction bases numbered 7, after V lost 5 bases and J lost 2 bases. The CDR3 protein is CASSPYRLAGAYEQYF. CDR3 DNA sequence: TGTGCCAGCAGCCCGTACCGACTAGCGGGAGCCTACGAGCAGTACTTC.

This chain uses TRBV6-5 with TRBJ1-6, with D possibly TRBD1 on 5 matching bases. The CDR3 covers 14 residues. The V gene's germline CDR1 is MNHEY and CDR2 SVGAGI. The V and J ends lost 7 bases and 5 bases respectively, with 12 bases between them. The CDR3 sequence is CASTKGRNNSPLHF. In DNA form, the CDR3 reads TGTGCCAGCACCAAGGGACGAAATAATTCACCCCTCCACTTT.

This clonotype came up once. The chain is built from TRBV6-1 and TRBJ1-2, with 11 positions matching TRBD1. The CDR3 loop spans 14 amino acids. Germline V gene lookup returns CDR1 MNHNS and CDR2 SASEGT. Germline trimming cut 7 bases from V and 8 bases from J; bases unmatched to any gene: 9. Written as DNA, the CDR3 is TGTGCCAGCACCAACCCGGGACAGGGGGAAGGCTACACCTTC. The encoded protein is CASTNPGQGEGYTF.

This clonotype was recorded a few times. This rearrangement joins TRBV20-1 to TRBJ2-7; 8 positions match TRBD2. V trimming: 5 bases; J trimming: 4 bases; junction bases outside the gene matches: 13. There are 15 residues in the CDR3. The germline CDR1 and CDR2 sequences are DFQATT and SNEGSKA (reference sequence). The CDR3 loop reads CSADAAGGSVYEQYF. The CDR3 nucleotides read TGCAGTGCTGACGCCGCGGGGGGCTCTGTATACGAGCAGTACTTC.

This clonotype has a count of ten or more. V and J are TRBV4-1 and TRBJ2-1, with TRBD1 as a possible D gene (7 bases). The CDR3 totals 15 residues. Trimming took off 1 base at V and 3 bases at J, with 10 bases between the two ends. The germline CDR1 and CDR2 sequences are MGHRA and YSYEKL. For the CDR3, the DNA is TGCGCCAGCAGCCAAGGCCAGGGGGGCTACAATGAGCAGTTCTTC. It is translated as CASSQGQGGYNEQFF.

This clonotype came up a few times. The rearrangement joins TRBV30 to TRBJ2-1; TRBD1 aligns across 8 bases. From germline, CDR1 is GTSNPN and CDR2 SVGIG (reference sequence). The CDR3 spans 15 residues. V shed 1 base and J 4 bases; nucleotides not matched to a gene: 6. The CDR3 DNA is TGTGCCTGGAGTGATCCGGGACAGGCGTACAATGAGCAGTTCTTC. Amino acid sequence: CAWSDPGQAYNEQFF.

This clonotype was counted only a few times. The rearrangement links TRBV12-5 to TRBJ2-1; 10 bases line up with TRBD1. CDR3 size: 16 residues. V was clipped by 2 bases and J by 7 bases; unmatched bases: 8. The germline V gene encodes CDR1 LGHNT and CDR2 FRNRAP. The CDR3 here is CASGLNPGQGLNEQFF. The CDR3 nucleotides read TGTGCTAGTGGTTTGAACCCGGGACAGGGGTTAAATGAGCAGTTCTTC.

The rearrangement uses TRBV18 and TRBJ2-3; D uncertain. Trimming pared 1 base from V and 2 bases from J, leaving 13 bases between. The CDR3 extends over 16 amino acids. Germline V gene lookup returns CDR1 KGHSH and CDR2 LQKENI. Here the CDR3 reads CASSPQGRRPTDTQYF. In DNA form, the CDR3 reads TGTGCCAGCTCACCACAGGGCCGGCGGCCCACAGATACGCAGTATTTT.

As DNA, the CDR3 is TGCAGTGCTAGAGGGACTAGCGGGATGTCAGGGTTGCAGTACTTC. Protein sequence: CSARGTSGMSGLQYF. The rearrangement uses TRBV20-1 and TRBJ2-7, with 12 bases lining up with TRBD2. With V trimmed by 1 base and J by 9 bases, 10 bases remained unmatched. This CDR3 spans 15 amino acids. CDR1 is DFQATT and CDR2 is SNEGSKA in the germline V gene (reference sequence).

The chain uses TRBV20-1 and TRBJ1-2; TRBD1 matches at 7 bases. This CDR3 has 15 residues. Germline trimming cut 0 bases from V and 0 bases from J; bases unmatched to any gene: 4. The germline CDR1 and CDR2 sequences are DFQATT and SNEGSKA (reference sequence). For the CDR3, the DNA is TGCAGTGCTAGAGATAAGACAGGGCCTAACTATGGCTACACCTTC. Translation gives CSARDKTGPNYGYTF.

The chain employs TRBV4-1 and TRBJ2-7, with 7 bases matching TRBD1. Germline values: CDR1 MGHRA, CDR2 YSYEKL. The CDR3 runs 13 residues. V shed 2 bases and J 4 bases; nucleotides not matched to a gene: 2. CDR3 DNA: TGCGCCAGCAGCCAACAGGGGGATTACGAGCAGTACTTC. Amino acids: CASSQQGDYEQYF.

The sample holds a few counts of this clonotype. The chain carries TRBV7-9 and TRBJ1-1, with a possible D match to TRBD1 (5 bases). The CDR3 has 14 residues. The V gene's germline CDR1 is SEHNR and CDR2 FQNEAQ (reference sequence). V lost 7 bases to trimming and J lost 3 bases, with 15 bases between them. CDR3 in amino acids: CASKPRIGDTEAFF. The CDR3 bases are TGTGCCAGCAAACCACGGATAGGGGACACTGAAGCTTTCTTT. Complete variable domain (other parts from reference TRBV7-9 and TRBJ1-1): DTGVSQNPRHKITKRGQNVTFRCDPISEHNRLYWYRQTLGQGPEFLTYFQNEAQLEKSRLLSDRFSAERPKGSFSTLEIQRTEQGDSAMYLCASKPRIGDTEAFFGQGTRLTVV.

This clonotype was counted a few times. The V gene is TRBV30, the J gene TRBJ2-1, with TRBD2 identical over 13 bases. The length of the CDR3 is 15 residues. Germline V gene sequence: CDR1 GTSNPN, CDR2 SVGIG (reference sequence). J lost 6 bases, V lost 1 base, and 3 bases had no gene match. CDR3 bases: TGTGCCTGGAGTGCCGGGACTAGCGGGGCCAATGAGCAGTTCTTC. Amino acids: CAWSAGTSGANEQFF.

This sequence joins TRBV4-1 and TRBJ1-2, with 10 bases lining up with TRBD1. This CDR3 has 17 residues. CDR1 MGHRA and CDR2 YSYEKL come from the germline V gene. The V gene end was trimmed by 1 base and the J gene end by 4 bases; junction bases not matched to a gene: 9. CDR3 DNA: TGCGCCAGCAGCCAAGTCCGGGGACAGGGGTCTTCCTATGGCTACACCTTC. Amino acids: CASSQVRGQGSSYGYTF.

This clonotype was observed a handful of times. The junction and the germline gene differ at one end; a read error may be behind it. This sequence joins TRBV7-7 and TRBJ2-1; 9 nucleotides align to TRBD2. Germline-derived CDR1 and CDR2 are SSHAT and FNYEAQ (reference sequence). CDR3 length equals 17 residues. CDR3 nucleotide sequence: TGTGCTAGCAGCGCAGGGGATAGCGGGAGTCCCTACAATGAGCAGTTCTTC. Protein sequence: CASSAGDSGSPYNEQFF.